Shown below are 10 T cell receptor beta chains from a single sample sequenced in a study of T cell repertoires in cytomegalovirus infection. TCRdb fed the reads into MiXCR, producing one record per CDR3 protein. The sample records approximately 150,000 distinct CDR3 sequences, 15% to 20% being singletons. Specimen: CD8+ T cells from PBMCs. The receptors were gathered from a human donor in good health (CMV status not recorded). Some clones in this sample may be carry-over from other donors' samples.

This clonotype has ten or more counts. The chain combines TRBV6-1 with TRBJ2-1; 7 nucleotides align to TRBD2. Germline lookup yields CDR1 MNHNS and CDR2 SASEGT. The CDR3 totals 14 residues. V trimming: 3 bases; J trimming: 2 bases; junction bases outside the gene matches: 1. The CDR3 sequence is CASSDAGAYNEQFF. In DNA form, the CDR3 reads TGTGCCAGCAGTGACGCGGGGGCCTACAATGAGCAGTTCTTC.

The chain recombines TRBV27 with TRBJ2-1; D gene ambiguous. This CDR3 is built from 11 residues. Germline V lookup: CDR1 MNHEY, CDR2 SMNVEV (reference sequence). V lost 0 bases and J lost 6, with 0 bases in between. The CDR3 protein is CASSLSNEQFF. In DNA form, the CDR3 reads TGTGCCAGCAGTTTATCCAATGAGCAGTTCTTC.

The chain couples TRBV7-6 to TRBJ2-3; a weak D match, TRBD2 (5 bases). CDR1 and CDR2 from the germline V gene are SGHVS and FNYEAQ. This CDR3 is built from 15 residues. Trimming stripped 5 bases from V and 6 bases from J, with 18 bases between. Here the CDR3 DNA reads TGTGCCAGCAGCGATGAGCTGACCCCGGGGGATACGCAGTATTTT. This codes for CASSDELTPGDTQYF.

The genes are TRBV11-2 and TRBJ1-1; D not resolved. The CDR3 runs to 13 residues. Germline CDR1 and CDR2: SGHAT and FQNNGV. V lost 1 base, J lost 8 bases, and 11 bases lay in between. The DNA of the CDR3 is TGTGCCAGCAGCTTAGTCGCTGGCAGGGAAGCTTTCTTT. Its translation: CASSLVAGREAFF.

The chain carries TRBV7-4 and TRBJ1-5, with a possible D match to TRBD1 (5 bases). CDR1 and CDR2 from the germline V gene are SGHVT and SQSDAQ. V gave up 2 bases and J gave up 0 bases, with 14 bases separating them. The CDR3 contains 17 residues. CDR3 sequence (DNA): TGTGCCAGCAGCTTATTGCGGAGGGGCTATAGCAATCAGCCCCAGCATTTT. It specifies CASSLLRRGYSNQPQHF.

V usage is TRBV28 and J usage is TRBJ2-7; the D gene is possibly TRBD1 (6 bases). The CDR3 is made up of 13 amino acids. Trimming took off 6 bases at V and 4 bases at J, with 13 bases between the two ends. The germline V gene has CDR1 MDHEN and CDR2 SYDVKM. The CDR3 loop is CASSPPTGYEQYF. The CDR3 DNA reads as TGTGCCAGCAGCCCCCCGACAGGATACGAGCAGTACTTC.

The chain couples TRBV7-6 to TRBJ2-7, with D perhaps given as TRBD1 or TRBD2 (5 bases each). Germline V CDR1 and CDR2: SGHVS, FNYEAQ. Trimming cost V 5 bases and J 0 bases, with 8 bases left between them. The CDR3 length is 13 residues. The CDR3 loop is CASSGGISYEQYF. The CDR3 bases are TGTGCCAGCAGCGGGGGAATCTCCTACGAGCAGTACTTC.

This clonotype was seen a handful of times. The chain recombines TRBV28 with TRBJ2-7; TRBD2 agrees at 14 bases. Per the germline V gene, CDR1 is MDHEN and CDR2 is SYDVKM. The CDR3 has 16 residues. Unmatched junction bases numbered 5, after V lost 2 bases and J lost 5 bases. CDR3 residues: CASSLAGTSGSNEQYF. The CDR3 DNA reads TGTGCCAGCAGTTTAGCCGGGACTAGCGGGAGCAACGAGCAGTACTTC.

In this sample, this clonotype turned up a few times. The chain carries TRBV28 and TRBJ2-3, with TRBD2 as a possible D gene (6 bases). Germline V gene lookup returns CDR1 MDHEN and CDR2 SYDVKM. Trimming stripped 7 bases from V and 11 bases from J, with 19 bases between. CDR3 length: 13 amino acids. CDR3 in DNA: TGTGCCAGCACATCGGGACTGGCCCAGAGGCAGTATTTT. Translating it yields CASTSGLAQRQYF.

The CDR3 sequence: CASSLGVDSYNEQFF. The CDR3 DNA reads TGTGCCAGCAGCCTGGGGGTGGACAGTTACAATGAGCAGTTCTTC. This sequence joins TRBV11-2 and TRBJ2-1; D perhaps matches TRBD1 (6 bases). This CDR3 has 15 amino acids. Trimming took off 5 bases at V and 4 bases at J, with 15 bases between the two ends. Germline assignment: CDR1 SGHAT and CDR2 FQNNGV. Drawing the rest from reference TRBV11-2 and TRBJ2-1, the complete variable domain is EAGVAQSPRYKIIEKRQSVAFWCNPISGHATLYWYQQILGQGPKLLIQFQNNGVVDDSQLPKDRFSAERLKGVDSTLKIQPAKLEDSAVYLCASSLGVDSYNEQFFGPGTRLTVL.